This T cell receptor (beta chain) was obtained from a study of HIV-infected patients and healthy controls. Follow-up blood was drawn about 14 weeks, roughly three months, after antiretroviral therapy began. The repertoire came from unfractionated whole blood and reflected all unsorted peripheral T cells. With 5 bases clipped from V and 9 bases from J, the junction kept 13 bases outside the gene matches. From germline, CDR1 is SEHNR and CDR2 FQNEAQ (reference sequence). The CDR3 is 15 amino acids. cDNA was made from 500 ng RNA using alpha and beta constant primers. Separate chain-specific third strand synthesis with multiplexing indices produced the alpha and beta libraries. TCRdb ran MiXCR on the 5' RACE reads and lists one entry per CDR3 protein. This table holds 5,500 to 8,000 distinct CDR3 sequences, less than 11% found once.

This receptor was identified in an adult with HIV infection. The sequencing used blood, collected during antiretroviral therapy. This sequence joins TRBV7-9 and TRBJ2-1; 7 positions agree with TRBD1. The CDR3 spells CASSPRQGLESEQFF. CDR3 bases: TGTGCCAGCAGCCCTCGACAGGGTCTGGAGAGTGAGCAGTTCTTC.